This T cell receptor beta chain was found in a study of blood T cell repertoires in COVID-19. For the study at large: Spain, Italy and the United States supplied samples that represented acute and convalescent COVID-19. Sources were T cells, B-cell-depleted T cells, or PBMCs; the material itself was cDNA or gDNA.

Trimming took off 3 bases at V and 2 bases at J, with 4 bases between the two ends. Germline lookup yields CDR1 MRHNA and CDR2 SNTAGT. The CDR3 is 13 residues long. Original processing methods: Nucleated cell number was recorded as an estimate derived from reference gene primer amplification. Using immunoSEQ multiplex PCR, the repertoire was profiled, and TCRdb retains in-frame clones only, with some absent. Clone size and the V and J calls come from that table; the DNA yielded D and trimming. The profile shows 57,000 or so clones, 60% to 85% of them singletons. This clone was recorded only once. The TCR originated in a man aged 45-65 years with active or convalescent COVID-19. The sequenced material came from peripheral blood. The chain employs TRBV6-4 and TRBJ2-2; D call uncertain. CDR3 protein: CASSEANTGELFF. CDR3 in DNA: TGTGCCAGCAGTGAAGCTAACACCGGGGAGCTGTTTTTT.